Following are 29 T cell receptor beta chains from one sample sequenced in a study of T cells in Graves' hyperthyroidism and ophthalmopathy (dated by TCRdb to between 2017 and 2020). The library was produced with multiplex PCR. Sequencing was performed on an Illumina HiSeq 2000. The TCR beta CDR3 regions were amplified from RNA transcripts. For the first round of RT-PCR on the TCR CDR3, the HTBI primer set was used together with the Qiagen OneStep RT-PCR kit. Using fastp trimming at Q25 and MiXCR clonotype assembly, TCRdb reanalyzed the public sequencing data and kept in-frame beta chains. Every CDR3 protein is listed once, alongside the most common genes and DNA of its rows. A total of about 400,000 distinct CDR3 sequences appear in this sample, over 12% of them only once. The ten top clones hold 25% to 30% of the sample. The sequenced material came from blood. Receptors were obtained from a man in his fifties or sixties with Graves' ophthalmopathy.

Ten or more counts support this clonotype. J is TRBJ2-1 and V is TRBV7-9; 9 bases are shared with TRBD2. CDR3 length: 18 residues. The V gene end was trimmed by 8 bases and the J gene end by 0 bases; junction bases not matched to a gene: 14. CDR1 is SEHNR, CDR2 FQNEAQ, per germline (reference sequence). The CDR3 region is CASGRLAETESSYNEQFF. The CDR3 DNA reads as TGTGCCAGCGGACGACTAGCGGAAACAGAAAGCTCCTACAATGAGCAGTTCTTC.

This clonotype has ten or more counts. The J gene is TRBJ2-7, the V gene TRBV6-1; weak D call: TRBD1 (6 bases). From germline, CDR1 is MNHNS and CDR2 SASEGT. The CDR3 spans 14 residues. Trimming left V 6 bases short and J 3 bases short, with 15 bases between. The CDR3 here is CASRKERDIYEQYF. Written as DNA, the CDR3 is TGTGCCAGCAGAAAAGAAAGGGACATCTACGAGCAGTACTTC.

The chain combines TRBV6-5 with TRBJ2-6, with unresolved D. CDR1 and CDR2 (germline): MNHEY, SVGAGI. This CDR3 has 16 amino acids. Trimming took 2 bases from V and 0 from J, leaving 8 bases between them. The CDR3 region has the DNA TGTGCCAGCAGTTACCTGGAGCTCTCTGGGGCCAACGTCCTGACTTTC. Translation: CASSYLELSGANVLTF.

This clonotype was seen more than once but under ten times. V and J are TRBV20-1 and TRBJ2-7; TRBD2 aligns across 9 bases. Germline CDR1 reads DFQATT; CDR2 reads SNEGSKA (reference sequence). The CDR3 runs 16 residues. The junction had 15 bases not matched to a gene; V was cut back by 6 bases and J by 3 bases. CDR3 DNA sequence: TGCAGTGCCCGGCCAGCGGGAGGTTTTTGGAACTACGAGCAGTACTTC. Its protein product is CSARPAGGFWNYEQYF.

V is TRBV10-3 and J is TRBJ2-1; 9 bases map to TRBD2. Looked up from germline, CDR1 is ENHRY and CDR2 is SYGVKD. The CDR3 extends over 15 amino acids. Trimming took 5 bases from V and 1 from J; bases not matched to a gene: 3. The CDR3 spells CAISRTSVSYNEQFF. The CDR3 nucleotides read TGTGCCATCAGTCGGACTAGCGTTTCCTACAATGAGCAGTTCTTC.

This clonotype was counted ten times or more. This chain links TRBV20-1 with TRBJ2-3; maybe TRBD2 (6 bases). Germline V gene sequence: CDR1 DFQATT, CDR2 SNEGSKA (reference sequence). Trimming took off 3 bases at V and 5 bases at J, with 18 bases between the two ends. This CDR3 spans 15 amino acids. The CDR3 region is CSASALAGMQDTQYF. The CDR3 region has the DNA TGCAGTGCTAGTGCTTTGGCGGGAATGCAAGATACGCAGTATTTT.

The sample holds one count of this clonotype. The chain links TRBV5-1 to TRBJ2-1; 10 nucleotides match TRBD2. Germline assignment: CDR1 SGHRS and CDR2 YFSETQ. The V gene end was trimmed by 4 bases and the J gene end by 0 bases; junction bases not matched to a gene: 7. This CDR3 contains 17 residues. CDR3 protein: CASSRLTSGTSYNEQFF. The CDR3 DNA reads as TGCGCCAGCAGCCGCCTAACTAGCGGGACCTCCTACAATGAGCAGTTCTTC.

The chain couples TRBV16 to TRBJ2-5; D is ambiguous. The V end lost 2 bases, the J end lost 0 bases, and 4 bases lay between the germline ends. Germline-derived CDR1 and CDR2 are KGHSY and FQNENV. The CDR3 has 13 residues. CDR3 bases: TGTGCCAGCAGCCAAGACAACCAAGAGACCCAGTACTTC. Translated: CASSQDNQETQYF.

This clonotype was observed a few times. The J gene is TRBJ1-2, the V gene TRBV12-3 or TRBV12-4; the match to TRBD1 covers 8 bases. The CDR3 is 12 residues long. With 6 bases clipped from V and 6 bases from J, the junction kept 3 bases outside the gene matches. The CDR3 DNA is TGTGCCAGCAGGGACAGGGCGGATGGCTACACCTTC. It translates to CASRDRADGYTF.

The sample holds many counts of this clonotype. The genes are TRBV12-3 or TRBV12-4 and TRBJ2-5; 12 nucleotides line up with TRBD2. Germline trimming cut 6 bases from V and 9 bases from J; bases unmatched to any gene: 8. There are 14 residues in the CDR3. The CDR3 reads CASRATSGRGPQYF. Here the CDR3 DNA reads TGTGCCAGCAGAGCGACTAGCGGGAGAGGTCCCCAGTACTTC.

In nucleotides, the CDR3 is TGTGCCAGCAGCTTAGTAGTATCTTCGCTTGAGCAGTTCTTC. Protein sequence: CASSLVVSSLEQFF. This chain uses TRBV7-9 with TRBJ2-1; D uncertain. Germline V gene lookup returns CDR1 SEHNR and CDR2 FQNEAQ (reference sequence). The CDR3 runs to 14 residues. Trimming took 1 base from V and 9 from J, leaving 13 bases between them. The whole variable domain, filled in from reference TRBV7-9 and TRBJ2-1, reads DTGVSQNPRHKITKRGQNVTFRCDPISEHNRLYWYRQTLGQGPEFLTYFQNEAQLEKSRLLSDRFSAERPKGSFSTLEIQRTEQGDSAMYLCASSLVVSSLEQFFGPGTRLTVL.

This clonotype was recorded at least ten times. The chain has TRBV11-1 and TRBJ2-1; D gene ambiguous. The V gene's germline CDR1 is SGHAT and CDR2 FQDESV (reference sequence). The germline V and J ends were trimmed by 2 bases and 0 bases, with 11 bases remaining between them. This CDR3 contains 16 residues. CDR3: CASSLLPRSSYNEQFF. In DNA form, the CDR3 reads TGTGCCAGCAGCTTACTGCCCCGGAGCTCCTACAATGAGCAGTTCTTC.

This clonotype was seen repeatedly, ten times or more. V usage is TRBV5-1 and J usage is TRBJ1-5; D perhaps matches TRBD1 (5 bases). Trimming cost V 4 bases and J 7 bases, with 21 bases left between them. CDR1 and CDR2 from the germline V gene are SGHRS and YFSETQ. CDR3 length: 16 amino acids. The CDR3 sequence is CASSLEAGQGYQPQHF. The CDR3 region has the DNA TGCGCCAGCAGCCTCGAGGCCGGTCAGGGTTACCAGCCCCAGCATTTT.

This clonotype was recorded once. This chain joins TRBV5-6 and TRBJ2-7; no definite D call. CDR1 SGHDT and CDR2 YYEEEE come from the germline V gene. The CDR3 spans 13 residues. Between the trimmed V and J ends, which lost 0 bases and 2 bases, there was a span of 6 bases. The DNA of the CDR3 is TGTGCCAGCAGCTTGGACGACGCCTACGAGCAGTACTTC. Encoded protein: CASSLDDAYEQYF.

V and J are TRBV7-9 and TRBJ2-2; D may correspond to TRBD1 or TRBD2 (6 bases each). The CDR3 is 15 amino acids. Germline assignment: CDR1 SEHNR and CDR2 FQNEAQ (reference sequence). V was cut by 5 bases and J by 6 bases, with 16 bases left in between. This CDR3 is CASSPDRGEAGELFF. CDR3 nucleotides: TGTGCCAGCAGCCCAGATAGGGGGGAGGCCGGGGAGCTGTTTTTT.

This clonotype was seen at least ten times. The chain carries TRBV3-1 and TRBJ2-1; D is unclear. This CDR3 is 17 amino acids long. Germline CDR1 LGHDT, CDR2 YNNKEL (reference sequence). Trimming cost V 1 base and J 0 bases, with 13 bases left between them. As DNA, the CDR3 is TGTGCCAGCAGCCAAGGAAGTCACACCCGCTCCTACAATGAGCAGTTCTTC. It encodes CASSQGSHTRSYNEQFF.

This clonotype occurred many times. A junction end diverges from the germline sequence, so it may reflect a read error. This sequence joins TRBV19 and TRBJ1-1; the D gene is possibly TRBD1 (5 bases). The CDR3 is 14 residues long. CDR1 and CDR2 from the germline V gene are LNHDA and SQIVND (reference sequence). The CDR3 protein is CASSMGPRNSEAFF. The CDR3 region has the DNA TGTGCCAGTAGTATGGGACCTAGGAACAGTGAAGCTTTCTTT.

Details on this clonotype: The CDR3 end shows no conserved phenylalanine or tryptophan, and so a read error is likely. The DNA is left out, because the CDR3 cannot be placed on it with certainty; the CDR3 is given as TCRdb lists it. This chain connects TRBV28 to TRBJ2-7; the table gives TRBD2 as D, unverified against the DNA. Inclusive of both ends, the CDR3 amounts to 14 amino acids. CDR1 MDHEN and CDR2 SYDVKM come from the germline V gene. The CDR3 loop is CASSSRRTSGRSMI.

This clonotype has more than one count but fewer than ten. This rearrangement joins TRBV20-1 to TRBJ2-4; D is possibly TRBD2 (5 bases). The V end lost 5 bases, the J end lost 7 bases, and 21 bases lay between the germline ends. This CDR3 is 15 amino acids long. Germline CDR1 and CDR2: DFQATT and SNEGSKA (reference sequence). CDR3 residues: CSALIPVLAGNIQYF. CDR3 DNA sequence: TGCAGTGCTCTAATCCCGGTGCTAGCTGGGAACATTCAGTACTTC.

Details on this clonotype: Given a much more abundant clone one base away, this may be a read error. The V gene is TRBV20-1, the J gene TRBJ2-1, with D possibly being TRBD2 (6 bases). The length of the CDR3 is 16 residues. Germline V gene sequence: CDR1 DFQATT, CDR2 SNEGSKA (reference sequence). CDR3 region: CSAIGTQSFSYNEKFF. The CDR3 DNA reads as TGCAGTGCTATCGGGACTCAGAGCTTCTCCTACAATGAGAAGTTCTTC.

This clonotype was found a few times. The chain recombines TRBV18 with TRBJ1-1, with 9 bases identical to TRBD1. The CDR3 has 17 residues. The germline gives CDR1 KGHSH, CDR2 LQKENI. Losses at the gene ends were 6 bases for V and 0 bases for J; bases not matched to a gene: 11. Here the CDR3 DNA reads TGTGCCAGCTCCCTGAAGGGACAGGGATATTTGAACACTGAAGCTTTCTTT. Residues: CASSLKGQGYLNTEAFF.

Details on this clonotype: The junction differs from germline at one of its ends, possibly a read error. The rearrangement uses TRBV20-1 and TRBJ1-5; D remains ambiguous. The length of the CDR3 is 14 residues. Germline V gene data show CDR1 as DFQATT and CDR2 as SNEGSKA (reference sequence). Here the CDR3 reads CSAREASPYQPQHF. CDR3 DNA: TGCAGTGCTCGAGAGGCATCTCCATATCAGCCCCAGCATTTT.

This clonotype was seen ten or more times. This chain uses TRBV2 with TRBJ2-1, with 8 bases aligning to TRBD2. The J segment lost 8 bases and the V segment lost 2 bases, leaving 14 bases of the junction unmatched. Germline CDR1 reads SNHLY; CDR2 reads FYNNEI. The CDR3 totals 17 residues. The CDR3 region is CASSESQMEREIDEQFF. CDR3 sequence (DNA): TGTGCCAGCAGTGAAAGTCAAATGGAGCGGGAGATCGATGAGCAGTTCTTC.

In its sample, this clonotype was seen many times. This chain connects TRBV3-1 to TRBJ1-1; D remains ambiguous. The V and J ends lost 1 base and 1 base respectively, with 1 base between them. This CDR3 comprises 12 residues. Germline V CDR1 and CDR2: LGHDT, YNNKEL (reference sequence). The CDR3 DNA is TGTGCCAGCAGCCAAGCGAACACTGAAGCTTTCTTT. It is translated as CASSQANTEAFF. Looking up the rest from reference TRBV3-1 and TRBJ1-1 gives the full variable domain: DTAVSQTPKYLVTQMGNDKSIKCEQNLGHDTMYWYKQDSKKFLKIMFSYNNKELIINETVPNRFSPKSPDKAHLNLHINSLELGDSAVYFCASSQANTEAFFGQGTRLTVV.

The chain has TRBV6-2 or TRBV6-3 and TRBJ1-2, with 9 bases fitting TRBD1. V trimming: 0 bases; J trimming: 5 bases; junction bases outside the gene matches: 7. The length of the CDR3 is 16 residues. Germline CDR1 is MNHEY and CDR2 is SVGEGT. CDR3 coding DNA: TGTGCCAGCAGTTACTCTCTCGCGGACAGGGGTTATGGCTACACCTTC. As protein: CASSYSLADRGYGYTF.

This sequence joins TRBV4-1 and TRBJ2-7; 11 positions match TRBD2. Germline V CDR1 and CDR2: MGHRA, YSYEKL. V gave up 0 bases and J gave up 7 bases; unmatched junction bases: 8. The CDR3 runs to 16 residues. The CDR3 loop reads CASSQELAGGPGEQYF. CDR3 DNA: TGCGCCAGCAGCCAAGAGTTAGCGGGAGGGCCGGGGGAGCAGTACTTC.

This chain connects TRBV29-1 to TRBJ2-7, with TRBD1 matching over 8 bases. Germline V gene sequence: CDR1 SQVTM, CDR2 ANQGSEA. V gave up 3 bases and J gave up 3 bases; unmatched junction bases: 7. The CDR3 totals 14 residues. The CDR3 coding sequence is TGCAGCGTTGATCTAACCGGGACAGGCTACGAGCAGTACTTC. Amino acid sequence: CSVDLTGTGYEQYF.

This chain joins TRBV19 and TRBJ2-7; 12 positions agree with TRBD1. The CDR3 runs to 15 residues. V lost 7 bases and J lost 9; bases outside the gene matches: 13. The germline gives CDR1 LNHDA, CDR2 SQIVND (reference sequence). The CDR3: CASMSGTGGAARQYF. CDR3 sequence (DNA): TGTGCCAGTATGTCTGGGACAGGGGGCGCAGCACGGCAGTACTTC. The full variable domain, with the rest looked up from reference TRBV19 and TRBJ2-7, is DGGITQSPKYLFRKEGQNVTLSCEQNLNHDAMYWYRQDPGQGLRLIYYSQIVNDFQKGDIAEGYSVSREKKESFPLTVTSAQKNPTAFYLCASMSGTGGAARQYFGPGTRLTVT.

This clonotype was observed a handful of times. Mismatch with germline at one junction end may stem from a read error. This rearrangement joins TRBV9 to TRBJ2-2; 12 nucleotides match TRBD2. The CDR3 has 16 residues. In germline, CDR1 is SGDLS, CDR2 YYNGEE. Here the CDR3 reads CASSARTSGIGGELFF. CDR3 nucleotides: TGTGCCAGCAGCGCCCGGACTAGCGGGATAGGTGGGGAACTGTTTTTT.